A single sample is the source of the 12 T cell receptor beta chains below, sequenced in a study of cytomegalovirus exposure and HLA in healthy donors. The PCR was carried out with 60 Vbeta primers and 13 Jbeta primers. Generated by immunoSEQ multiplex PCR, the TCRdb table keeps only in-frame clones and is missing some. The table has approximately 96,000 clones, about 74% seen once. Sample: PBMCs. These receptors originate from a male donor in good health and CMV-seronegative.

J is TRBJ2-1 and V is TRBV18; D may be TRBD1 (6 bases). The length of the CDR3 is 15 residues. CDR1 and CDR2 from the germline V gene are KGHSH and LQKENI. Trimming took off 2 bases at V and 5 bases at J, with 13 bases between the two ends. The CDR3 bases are TGTGCCAGCTCACCAGGGGCAGGGGAACACAATGAGCAGTTCTTC. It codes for CASSPGAGEHNEQFF. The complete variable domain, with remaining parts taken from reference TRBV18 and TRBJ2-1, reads NAGVMQNPRHLVRRRGQEARLRCSPMKGHSHVYWYRQLPEEGLKFMVYLQKENIIDESGMPKERFSAEFPKEGPSILRIQQVVRGDSAAYFCASSPGAGEHNEQFFGPGTRLTVL.

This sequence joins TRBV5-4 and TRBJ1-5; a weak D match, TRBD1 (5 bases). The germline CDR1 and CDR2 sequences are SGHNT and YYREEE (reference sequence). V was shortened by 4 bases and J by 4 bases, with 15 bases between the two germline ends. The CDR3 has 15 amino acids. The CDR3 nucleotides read TGTGCCAGCAGCCCAACACCCGGGGGGAATCAGCCCCAGCATTTT. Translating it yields CASSPTPGGNQPQHF.

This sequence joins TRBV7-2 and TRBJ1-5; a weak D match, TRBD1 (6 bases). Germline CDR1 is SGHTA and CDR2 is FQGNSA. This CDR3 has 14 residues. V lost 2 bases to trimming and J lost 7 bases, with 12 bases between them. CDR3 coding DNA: TGTGCCAGCAGCTTATGGGGAGGGGGGCAGCCCCAGCATTTT. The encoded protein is CASSLWGGGQPQHF.

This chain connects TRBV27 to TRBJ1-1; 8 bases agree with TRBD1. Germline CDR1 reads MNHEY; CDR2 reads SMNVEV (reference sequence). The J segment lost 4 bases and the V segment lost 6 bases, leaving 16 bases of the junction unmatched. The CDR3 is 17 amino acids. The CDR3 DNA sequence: TGTGCCAGCAGAAAAGAAGGGACCAGGGGGCGGATCACTGAAGCTTTCTTT. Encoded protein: CASRKEGTRGRITEAFF.

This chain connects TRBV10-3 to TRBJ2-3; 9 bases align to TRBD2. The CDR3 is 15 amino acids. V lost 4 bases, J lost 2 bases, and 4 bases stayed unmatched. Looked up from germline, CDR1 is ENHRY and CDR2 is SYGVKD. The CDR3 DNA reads TGTGCCATCAGTGCCCGGACTAGCGACACAGATACGCAGTATTTT. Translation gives CAISARTSDTDTQYF.

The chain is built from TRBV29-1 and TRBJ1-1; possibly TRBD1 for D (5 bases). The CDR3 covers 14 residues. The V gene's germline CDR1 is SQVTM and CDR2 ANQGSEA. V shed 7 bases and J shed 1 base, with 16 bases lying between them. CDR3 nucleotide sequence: TGCAGCGGGGGCTCAGGGCGCGGGAACACTGAAGCTTTCTTT. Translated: CSGGSGRGNTEAFF.

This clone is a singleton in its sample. CDR3 nucleotides: TGTGCCAGCAGTGAAGCTAGGACACCGAACACCGGGGAGCTGTTTTTT. This translates into CASSEARTPNTGELFF. This chain uses TRBV6-1 with TRBJ2-2; perhaps TRBD1 as D (5 bases). Germline-derived CDR1 and CDR2 are MNHNS and SASEGT. The CDR3 spans 16 residues. Trimming stripped 0 bases from V and 0 bases from J, with 8 bases between.

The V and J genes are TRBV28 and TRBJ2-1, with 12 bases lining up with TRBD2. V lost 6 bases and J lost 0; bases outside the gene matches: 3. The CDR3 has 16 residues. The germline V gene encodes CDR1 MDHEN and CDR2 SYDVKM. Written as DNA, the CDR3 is TGTGCCAGCAGGTCGACTAGCGGGAGCTCCTACAATGAGCAGTTCTTC. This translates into CASRSTSGSSYNEQFF.

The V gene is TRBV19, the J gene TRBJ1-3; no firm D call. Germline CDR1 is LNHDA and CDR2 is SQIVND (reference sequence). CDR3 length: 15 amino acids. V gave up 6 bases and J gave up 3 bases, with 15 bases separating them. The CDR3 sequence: CASSGGGGYGNTIYF. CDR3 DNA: TGTGCCAGTAGCGGTGGAGGAGGATATGGAAACACCATATATTTT. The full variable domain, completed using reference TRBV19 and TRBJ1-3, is DGGITQSPKYLFRKEGQNVTLSCEQNLNHDAMYWYRQDPGQGLRLIYYSQIVNDFQKGDIAEGYSVSREKKESFPLTVTSAQKNPTAFYLCASSGGGGYGNTIYFGEGSWLTVV.

This chain's CDR3 is CSVEQGLEAFF. The CDR3 DNA is TGCAGCGTTGAACAGGGCCTTGAAGCTTTCTTT. The V call is TRBV29-1, the J call TRBJ1-1; D is perhaps TRBD1 (5 bases). The CDR3 covers 11 residues. Trimming removed 2 bases from V and 7 bases from J, with 8 bases in between. Germline loops: CDR1 SQVTM, CDR2 ANQGSEA.

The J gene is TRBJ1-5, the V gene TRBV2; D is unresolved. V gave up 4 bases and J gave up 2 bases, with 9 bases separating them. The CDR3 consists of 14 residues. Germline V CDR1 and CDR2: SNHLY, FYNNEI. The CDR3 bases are TGTGCCAGCAGTGTCAGGCAGGGCAATCAGCCCCAGCATTTT. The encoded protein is CASSVRQGNQPQHF.

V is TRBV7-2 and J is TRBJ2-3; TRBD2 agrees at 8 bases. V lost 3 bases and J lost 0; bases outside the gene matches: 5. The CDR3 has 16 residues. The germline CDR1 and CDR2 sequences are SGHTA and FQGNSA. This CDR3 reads CASSLTGGPSTDTQYF. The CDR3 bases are TGTGCCAGCAGCTTGACGGGAGGGCCGAGCACAGATACGCAGTATTTT.